The rows below give T cell receptor beta chains drawn from one sample of a study of metastatic and nonmetastatic thyroid tumors. With MiXCR, TCRdb reprocessed the PCR reads. Of 30,000 to 40,000 clones listed, roughly a third are singletons. The sequenced sample was tumor tissue. The receptor set was obtained from a female donor with papillary thyroid cancer or a benign thyroid nodule (not recorded which). Some clones in this sample may be carry-over from other donors' samples. Each CDR3 is given with its conserved first and last residue. The D gene is left open where the match is weak. Size tells how often a clone was seen (once, few, many) or the class of an expanded clone, and some rows leave it out.

size: few
D: NA
J: TRBJ1-3
V: TRBV2
CDR3: CASSGESGNTIYF
DNA: TGTGCCAGCAGTGGGGAGTCTGGAAACACCATATATTTT

size: NA
D: TRBD2
J: TRBJ2-7
V: TRBV12-3/TRBV12-4
CDR3: CASSPMTSVVHEQYF
DNA: TGTGCCAGCAGTCCCATGACTAGCGTAGTCCACGAGCAGTACTTC

size: NA
D: NA
J: TRBJ2-6
V: TRBV5-1
CDR3: CASSLIGARSGSNVLTF
DNA: TGCGCCAGCAGCTTGATAGGGGCGAGATCTGGGTCCAACGTCCTGACTTTC

size: few
D: TRBD2
J: TRBJ2-5
V: TRBV6-2/TRBV6-3
CDR3: CASRPTPSGGHQETQYF
DNA: TGTGCCAGCAGACCTACCCCTAGCGGGGGGCACCAAGAGACCCAGTACTTC

size: once
D: TRBD2
J: TRBJ2-1
V: TRBV11-2
CDR3: CASSYSGLAGITSQFF
DNA: TGTGCCAGCAGCTACTCGGGACTAGCGGGAATCACGTCGCAGTTCTTC

size: few
D: NA
J: TRBJ2-1
V: TRBV7-2
CDR3: CASSLNGYNEQFF
DNA: TGTGCCAGCAGCTTGAACGGGTACAATGAGCAGTTCTTC

size: few
D: NA
J: TRBJ1-2
V: TRBV6-2/TRBV6-3
CDR3: CASSYSRWDGYTF
DNA: TGTGCCAGCAGTTACTCTCGGTGGGATGGCTACACCTTC

size: few
D: NA
J: TRBJ2-7
V: TRBV24-1
CDR3: CATMDPRGSYEQYF
DNA: TGTGCCACCATGGACCCCCGGGGCTCCTACGAGCAGTACTTC

size: few
D: NA
J: TRBJ1-6
V: TRBV28
CDR3: CASRRGHNSPLHF
DNA: TGTGCCAGCAGGCGGGGTCATAATTCACCCCTCCACTTT

size: NA
D: NA
J: TRBJ1-2
V: TRBV28
CDR3: CASGGGRGYGYTF
DNA: TGTGCCAGCGGGGGTGGTCGCGGCTATGGCTACACCTTC

size: few
D: NA
J: TRBJ2-7
V: TRBV6-5
CDR3: CASSYSQGTEQYF
DNA: TGTGCCAGCAGTTACTCTCAGGGGACCGAGCAGTACTTC

size: few
D: NA
J: TRBJ2-7
V: TRBV19
CDR3: CASRIDDGGTYEQYF
DNA: TGTGCCAGTAGGATTGACGACGGGGGCACCTACGAGCAGTACTTC

size: NA
D: TRBD1
J: TRBJ2-7
V: TRBV2
CDR3: CASRKSGTGHEQYF
DNA: TGTGCCAGCAGGAAAAGCGGGACAGGGCACGAGCAGTACTTC

size: few
D: TRBD2
J: TRBJ2-7
V: TRBV5-1
CDR3: CASSLGTSNEQYF
DNA: TGCGCCAGCAGCTTAGGGACTAGCAACGAGCAGTACTTC

size: few
D: TRBD1
J: TRBJ1-2
V: TRBV6-2/TRBV6-3
CDR3: CASTSTGNYGYTF
DNA: TGTGCCAGCACCTCGACAGGGAACTATGGCTACACCTTC

size: NA
D: TRBD1
J: TRBJ2-6
V: TRBV6-2/TRBV6-3
CDR3: CASSYGTGGAGANVLTF
DNA: TGTGCCAGCAGTTACGGGACAGGGGGCGCTGGGGCCAACGTCCTGACTTTC

size: once
D: NA
J: TRBJ2-7
V: TRBV9
CDR3: CASSITPSSYEQYF
DNA: TGTGCCAGCAGTATCACGCCCAGCTCCTACGAGCAGTACTTC

size: few
D: NA
J: TRBJ2-3
V: TRBV7-9
CDR3: CASSFSTDTQYF
DNA: TGCGCCAGCAGCTTTTCGACAGATACGCAGTATTTT

size: NA
D: NA
J: TRBJ1-2
V: TRBV6-1
CDR3: CASSVLGDGYTF
DNA: TGTGCCAGCAGTGTCCTCGGGGACGGCTACACCTTC

size: NA
D: NA
J: TRBJ1-6
V: TRBV4-2
CDR3: CASSHSGFSSYNSPLHF
DNA: TGTGCCAGCAGCCATTCGGGGTTTAGCTCCTATAATTCACCCCTCCACTTT

size: NA
D: TRBD1
J: TRBJ1-6
V: TRBV5-1
CDR3: CASSLQGADSPLHF
DNA: TGCGCCAGCAGCTTACAGGGGGCTGATTCACCCCTCCACTTT

size: NA
D: NA
J: TRBJ1-1
V: TRBV18
CDR3: CASSLGPVGNTEAFF
DNA: TGTGCCAGCTCACTTGGACCAGTTGGGAACACTGAAGCTTTCTTT

size: few
D: NA
J: TRBJ1-2
V: TRBV6-1
CDR3: CASSESNRRSNGYTF
DNA: TGTGCCAGCAGTGAGTCTAACAGGAGATCTAATGGCTACACCTTC

size: NA
D: NA
J: TRBJ1-5
V: TRBV6-1
CDR3: CASSKTRSGNQPQHF
DNA: TGTGCCAGCTCCAAGACAAGGTCAGGCAATCAGCCCCAGCATTTT

size: NA
D: NA
J: TRBJ1-2
V: TRBV7-9
CDR3: CASSLGTAGYTF
DNA: TGTGCCAGCAGCTTAGGGACGGCTGGCTACACCTTC

size: NA
D: NA
J: TRBJ2-3
V: TRBV5-1
CDR3: CASSIGGQRRDTQYF
DNA: TGCGCCAGCAGCATCGGGGGACAGAGGAGGGATACGCAGTATTTT

size: NA
D: NA
J: TRBJ2-7
V: TRBV7-2
CDR3: CASSYSQGNYYEQYF
DNA: TGTGCCAGCAGTTATTCGCAGGGGAACTACTACGAGCAGTACTTC

size: NA
D: TRBD1
J: TRBJ2-3
V: TRBV6-2/TRBV6-3
CDR3: CASSTAGQGIADYTDTQYF
DNA: TGTGCCAGCAGTACTGCCGGACAGGGAATAGCGGACTACACAGATACGCAGTATTTT

size: few
D: TRBD1
J: TRBJ1-3
V: TRBV6-1
CDR3: CASSSGQGHSGNTIYF
DNA: TGTGCCAGCAGTTCCGGACAGGGGCACTCTGGAAACACCATATATTTT

size: NA
D: NA
J: TRBJ2-1
V: TRBV18
CDR3: CASSPSYEDEQFF
DNA: TGTGCCAGCTCACCCTCTTACGAGGATGAGCAGTTCTTC

size: many
D: TRBD1
J: TRBJ1-3
V: TRBV6-1
CDR3: CASSPGTVPLSGNTIYF
DNA: TGTGCCAGCAGTCCCGGGACAGTACCTCTCTCTGGAAACACCATATATTTT

size: NA
D: NA
J: TRBJ1-1
V: TRBV3-1
CDR3: CASSQDLNTEAFF
DNA: TGTGCCAGCAGCCAAGATCTGAACACTGAAGCTTTCTTT

size: NA
D: NA
J: TRBJ2-7
V: TRBV19
CDR3: CASSRPGHLYEQYF
DNA: TGTGCCAGTAGTAGACCGGGACACTTATACGAGCAGTACTTC

size: few
D: NA
J: TRBJ1-2
V: TRBV28
CDR3: CASSFAGGANYGYTF
DNA: TGTGCCAGCAGTTTTGCCGGCGGGGCTAACTATGGCTACACCTTC

size: NA
D: NA
J: TRBJ2-6
V: TRBV7-9
CDR3: CASSLGTGANVLTF
DNA: TGTGCCAGCAGCTTAGGTACTGGGGCCAACGTCCTGACTTTC

size: many
D: TRBD2
J: TRBJ2-1
V: TRBV6-1
CDR3: CASSESRGLAGVGEQFF
DNA: TGTGCCAGCAGTGAAAGCCGGGGACTAGCGGGAGTGGGTGAGCAGTTCTTC